A single sample gave rise to the 30 T cell receptor beta chains below, sequenced in a study of metastatic and nonmetastatic thyroid tumors. TCRdb re-processed the PCR reads through MiXCR. The sample shows approximately 31,000 clones, about 18% of them seen only once. Every patient was untreated before thyroid surgery. Specimen: blood. The receptors derive from a female donor with papillary thyroid cancer or a benign thyroid nodule (not recorded which). Some clones in this sample may be carry-over from other donors' samples.

Ten or more counts support this clone. The rearrangement joins TRBV16 to TRBJ1-2; D unresolved. CDR1 is KGHSY, CDR2 FQNENV, per germline. This CDR3 spans 13 amino acids. The germline V and J ends were trimmed by 0 bases and 4 bases, with 6 bases remaining between them. The CDR3 reads CASSQSGFYGYTF. In nucleotides, the CDR3 is TGTGCCAGCAGCCAATCAGGGTTCTATGGCTACACCTTC.

This clone is classed as medium-sized (0.01 to 0.1%). This chain connects TRBV28 to TRBJ1-2; TRBD1 matches 9 bases. The germline V gene has CDR1 MDHEN and CDR2 SYDVKM. With V trimmed by 3 bases and J by 4 bases, 6 bases remained unmatched. The CDR3 runs 15 residues. The CDR3 coding sequence is TGTGCCAGCAGTTTCCGGACAGGGGTTGGCTATGGCTACACCTTC. Its protein product is CASSFRTGVGYGYTF.

The table lists this clone with many counts. The sample contains more than one DNA sequence encoding this CDR3. This sequence joins TRBV10-1 and TRBJ2-2; D ambiguous. V was cut by 5 bases and J by 4 bases, with 17 bases left in between. Germline lookup yields CDR1 WNHNN and CDR2 SYGVQD (reference sequence). This CDR3 is 16 amino acids long. The CDR3 nucleotides read TGCGCCAGCAGTCTCACGACTGGAGAACTCACCGGGGAGCTGTTTTTT. It codes for CASSLTTGELTGELFF.

CDR3 amino acids: CASSQASAESYEQYF. The CDR3 DNA reads as TGCGCCAGCAGCCAAGCGTCCGCTGAGAGTTACGAGCAGTACTTC. The chain has TRBV4-1 and TRBJ2-7, with D unclear. CDR3 length equals 15 residues. Germline V lookup: CDR1 MGHRA, CDR2 YSYEKL. V was clipped by 1 base and J by 4 bases, with 14 bases between them.

This clone was counted many times. The chain couples TRBV4-1 to TRBJ2-3, with a weak D call TRBD2 (7 bases). This CDR3 spans 15 amino acids. Germline CDR1 is MGHRA and CDR2 is YSYEKL. V was clipped by 1 base and J by 6 bases, with 14 bases between them. The CDR3 reads CASSQAAPGGDTQYF. The CDR3, as DNA: TGCGCCAGCAGCCAAGCGGCACCGGGGGGCGATACGCAGTATTTT.

There are many counts of this clone. V usage is TRBV6-5 and J usage is TRBJ1-5; D is uncertain. Germline assignment: CDR1 MNHEY and CDR2 SVGAGI. Trimming removed 0 bases from V and 0 bases from J, with 12 bases in between. CDR3 size: 17 residues. CDR3 residues: CASSYSYSVNSNQPQHF. CDR3 bases: TGTGCCAGCAGTTACTCCTACAGCGTTAATAGCAATCAGCCCCAGCATTTT.

At least ten counts were recorded for this clone. A much larger clone lies one base from this, so it may be a read error. The chain combines TRBV5-1 with TRBJ2-3; tentatively, D is TRBD1 or TRBD2 (5 bases each). The germline gives CDR1 SGHRS, CDR2 YFSETQ. CDR3 length: 14 amino acids. The V end was cut by 7 bases, the J end by 3 bases, with 15 bases between. The CDR3: CASGPGTWTDTQYF. The CDR3 coding sequence is TGCGCCAGCGGCCCCGGGACCTGGACAGATACGCAGTATTTT.

The rearrangement links TRBV6-1 to TRBJ1-2, with D possibly TRBD1 on 5 matching bases. Germline V gives CDR1 MNHNS, CDR2 SASEGT. There are 14 residues in the CDR3. Trimming stripped 5 bases from V and 4 bases from J, with 14 bases between. CDR3 region: CASSPLGEFYGYTF. For the CDR3, the DNA is TGTGCCAGCAGTCCCCTGGGGGAGTTCTATGGCTACACCTTC.

This clone was found many times. The chain uses TRBV6-1 and TRBJ1-1, with D possibly TRBD1 on 6 matching bases. In germline, CDR1 is MNHNS, CDR2 SASEGT. Trimming took off 6 bases at V and 7 bases at J, with 18 bases between the two ends. This CDR3 has 14 amino acids. CDR3 sequence reads: CASSRGASLYEAFF. As DNA, the CDR3 is TGTGCCAGCAGCCGGGGGGCGTCTCTCTATGAAGCTTTCTTT.

This clone was seen ten or more times. V is TRBV6-1 and J is TRBJ2-6; D is unresolved. Trimming removed 3 bases from V and 0 bases from J, with 6 bases in between. Germline V lookup: CDR1 MNHNS, CDR2 SASEGT. This CDR3 spans 15 amino acids. The CDR3 region is CASSDTFSGANVLTF. CDR3 nucleotide sequence: TGTGCCAGCAGTGACACCTTCTCTGGGGCCAACGTCCTGACTTTC.

Sample share makes this clone medium-sized. The chain uses TRBV2 and TRBJ2-7; D is uncertain. The CDR3 covers 12 residues. V lost 4 bases and J lost 2, with 6 bases in between. Germline CDR1 and CDR2: SNHLY and FYNNEI. CDR3 amino acids: CASSALPYEQYF. In DNA form, the CDR3 reads TGTGCCAGCAGTGCCTTGCCCTACGAGCAGTACTTC.

V gene TRBV6-1 combines with J gene TRBJ2-5, with 11 bases aligning to TRBD2. V lost 3 bases to trimming and J lost 8 bases; unmatched junction nucleotides: 8. The CDR3 has 15 amino acids. Germline V gene sequence: CDR1 MNHNS, CDR2 SASEGT. The CDR3 DNA reads as TGTGCCAGCAGTGAGTTAGCGGGGGGGGAATATACCCAGTACTTC. Translating it yields CASSELAGGEYTQYF.

The chain carries TRBV20-1 and TRBJ2-7, with 10 bases identical to TRBD2. The germline CDR1 and CDR2 sequences are DFQATT and SNEGSKA (reference sequence). The V gene end was trimmed by 6 bases and the J gene end by 3 bases; junction bases not matched to a gene: 14. The CDR3 contains 16 residues. CDR3 amino acids: CSAKPVGLAGDYEQYF. The CDR3 DNA is TGCAGTGCAAAACCAGTGGGCCTAGCGGGAGACTACGAGCAGTACTTC.

This clone occurred many times. The CDR3 nucleotides read TGTGCCATCAGTGCATCGGGGCAGGGGGGATACAATGAGCAGTTCTTC. This encodes CAISASGQGGYNEQFF. This sequence joins TRBV10-3 and TRBJ2-1, with D tentatively TRBD1 (7 bases). The CDR3 has 16 amino acids. CDR1 ENHRY and CDR2 SYGVKD come from the germline V gene. V was trimmed by 4 bases and J by 4 bases, leaving 17 bases between them.

This clone occurred many times. The same CDR3 is also encoded by other DNA sequences in this sample. This chain joins TRBV11-2 and TRBJ2-2; D is possibly TRBD2 (5 bases). Germline-derived CDR1 and CDR2 are SGHAT and FQNNGV. This CDR3 comprises 16 residues. V was shortened by 3 bases and J by 4 bases, with 15 bases between the two germline ends. DNA of the CDR3: TGTGCCAGCAGCTTTTCCGGCCACCGGGGCACCGGGGAGCTGTTTTTT. Its protein product is CASSFSGHRGTGELFF.

This clone was seen repeatedly, ten times or more. The V and J genes are TRBV20-1 and TRBJ2-1, with TRBD2 identical over 11 bases. Germline CDR1 and CDR2: DFQATT and SNEGSKA (reference sequence). CDR3 length: 15 residues. Losses at the gene ends were 3 bases for V and 6 bases for J; bases not matched to a gene: 7. The CDR3 loop reads CSASGLAGGRNEQFF. CDR3 nucleotides: TGCAGTGCTAGTGGCCTAGCGGGAGGTCGCAATGAGCAGTTCTTC.

The V call is TRBV7-2, the J call TRBJ2-7; TRBD1 matches 7 bases. CDR1 SGHTA and CDR2 FQGNSA come from the germline V gene. V lost 3 bases to trimming and J lost 3 bases; unmatched junction nucleotides: 2. The CDR3 runs 13 residues. The CDR3 region has the DNA TGTGCCAGCAGCTTGAACAGGGGCTACGAGCAGTACTTC. Amino acids: CASSLNRGYEQYF.

This clone was observed many times. The chain carries TRBV19 and TRBJ1-5, with 10 bases that match TRBD1. The CDR3 extends over 17 amino acids. The V and J ends lost 4 bases and 1 base, in that order; junction bases with no gene match: 7. Germline V CDR1 and CDR2: LNHDA, SQIVND (reference sequence). CDR3 sequence (DNA): TGTGCCAGTAGTACGAGACAGGGGGCAGTGAGCAATCAGCCCCAGCATTTT. It is translated as CASSTRQGAVSNQPQHF.

This clone was recorded many times. The chain couples TRBV7-2 to TRBJ1-1; D is unresolved. The germline V gene has CDR1 SGHTA and CDR2 FQGNSA. The CDR3 is 13 residues long. Trimming cost V 3 bases and J 5 bases, with 10 bases left between them. DNA of the CDR3: TGTGCCAGCAGCTTGGGGTACTGGACTGAAGCTTTCTTT. Amino acids: CASSLGYWTEAFF.

This rearrangement joins TRBV19 to TRBJ1-2; D is undetermined. CDR1 and CDR2 (germline): LNHDA, SQIVND (reference sequence). V lost 3 bases to trimming and J lost 2 bases, with 7 bases between them. The CDR3 is 13 amino acids. The CDR3 sequence is CASSMGRNYGYTF. The CDR3, as DNA: TGTGCCAGTAGTATGGGCAGAAACTATGGCTACACCTTC. Looking up the rest from reference TRBV19 and TRBJ1-2 gives the full variable domain: DGGITQSPKYLFRKEGQNVTLSCEQNLNHDAMYWYRQDPGQGLRLIYYSQIVNDFQKGDIAEGYSVSREKKESFPLTVTSAQKNPTAFYLCASSMGRNYGYTFGSGTRLTVV.

This clone was seen at least ten times. V and J are TRBV7-2 and TRBJ1-4; 7 nucleotides match TRBD1. V lost 0 bases to trimming and J lost 5 bases; unmatched junction nucleotides: 3. CDR3 length: 15 residues. Looked up from germline, CDR1 is SGHTA and CDR2 is FQGNSA. CDR3 nucleotides: TGTGCCAGCAGCTTAGCGCAGGGGGGGAATGAAAAACTGTTTTTT. Translated, it gives CASSLAQGGNEKLFF.

There are a few counts of this clone. The chain employs TRBV10-3 and TRBJ1-2; D unresolved. Deletions cut 0 bases from V and 8 bases from J, with 13 bases between. The germline CDR1 and CDR2 sequences are ENHRY and SYGVKD. The CDR3 covers 14 residues. Written as DNA, the CDR3 is TGTGCCATCAGTGAGTCTATGGGCCTGCGGGGCTACACCTTC. It codes for CAISESMGLRGYTF.

The chain uses TRBV19 and TRBJ2-7; the match to TRBD1 covers 8 bases. The CDR3 extends over 14 amino acids. The V and J ends lost 7 bases and 4 bases, in that order; junction bases with no gene match: 9. CDR1 and CDR2 (germline): LNHDA, SQIVND (reference sequence). CDR3 sequence: CASNDRGDVYEQYF. The CDR3, as DNA: TGTGCCAGTAATGACAGGGGAGACGTTTACGAGCAGTACTTC. Drawing the rest from reference TRBV19 and TRBJ2-7, the complete variable domain is DGGITQSPKYLFRKEGQNVTLSCEQNLNHDAMYWYRQDPGQGLRLIYYSQIVNDFQKGDIAEGYSVSREKKESFPLTVTSAQKNPTAFYLCASNDRGDVYEQYFGPGTRLTVT.

This clone was observed many times. The rearrangement links TRBV19 to TRBJ1-1; 7 nucleotides match TRBD1. Per the germline V gene, CDR1 is LNHDA and CDR2 is SQIVND (reference sequence). The CDR3 has 13 residues. The V segment lost 5 bases and the J segment 4 bases; nucleotides outside the gene matches: 4. DNA of the CDR3: TGTGCCAGTAGTCCCAACAGGGGCACTGAAGCTTTCTTT. This translates into CASSPNRGTEAFF. Based on the CDR3 plus reference TRBV19 and TRBJ1-1, the full variable domain is DGGITQSPKYLFRKEGQNVTLSCEQNLNHDAMYWYRQDPGQGLRLIYYSQIVNDFQKGDIAEGYSVSREKKESFPLTVTSAQKNPTAFYLCASSPNRGTEAFFGQGTRLTVV.

This clone was seen at least ten times. This clone may be a read error of a much larger clone one base away. The chain combines TRBV3-1 with TRBJ2-5, with no clear D. The CDR3 sequence is 11 residues long. V lost 3 bases, J lost 2 bases, and 1 base lay in between. Germline V gene data show CDR1 as LGHDT and CDR2 as YNNKEL (reference sequence). The CDR3 DNA is TGTGCCAGCAGCCAGCAAGAGACCCAGTACTTC. Residues: CASSQQETQYF.

This clone was observed many times. This chain uses TRBV5-1 with TRBJ2-7, with 13 bases that match TRBD2. The CDR3 covers 16 residues. Germline V CDR1 and CDR2: SGHRS, YFSETQ. The ends lost 4 bases at V and 0 bases at J; junction bases unmatched: 4. For the CDR3, the DNA is TGCGCCAGCAGCGAGGGACTAGCGGGGTTCTCCTACGAGCAGTACTTC. Translated, it gives CASSEGLAGFSYEQYF.

By sample share, this clone is medium-sized. The chain employs TRBV6-1 and TRBJ1-5; TRBD1 aligns across 7 bases. The germline CDR1 and CDR2 sequences are MNHNS and SASEGT. The CDR3 consists of 15 residues. V dropped 4 bases and J dropped 2; count of bases not matched to a gene: 5. The DNA of the CDR3 is TGTGCCAGCAGTGTTCCAGGGGGTGGCAATCAGCCCCAGCATTTT. This translates into CASSVPGGGNQPQHF.

This clone appeared once. The rearrangement links TRBV11-2 to TRBJ1-1; D not resolved. V lost 0 bases to trimming and J lost 1 base, with 3 bases between them. The CDR3 runs 13 residues. CDR1 is SGHAT, CDR2 FQNNGV, per germline. The CDR3 DNA sequence: TGTGCCAGCAGCTTAGAACGGAACACTGAAGCTTTCTTT. This gives the protein CASSLERNTEAFF.

This clone has ten or more counts. The V call is TRBV19, the J call TRBJ2-1; 8 positions agree with TRBD2. The CDR3 length is 14 residues. V was pared by 6 bases and J by 5 bases, with 6 bases of the junction left unmatched. Germline V CDR1 and CDR2: LNHDA, SQIVND (reference sequence). The DNA for the CDR3 is TGTGCCAGTAGCCAGCGGGGGACGAACAATGAGCAGTTCTTC. Its protein is CASSQRGTNNEQFF. Full variable domain (outside the CDR3, taken from reference TRBV19 and TRBJ2-1): DGGITQSPKYLFRKEGQNVTLSCEQNLNHDAMYWYRQDPGQGLRLIYYSQIVNDFQKGDIAEGYSVSREKKESFPLTVTSAQKNPTAFYLCASSQRGTNNEQFFGPGTRLTVL.

The gene calls are TRBV2 and TRBJ2-7, with 11 bases lining up with TRBD2. CDR3 size: 14 residues. V lost 5 bases and J lost 6; bases outside the gene matches: 6. Germline V gene sequence: CDR1 SNHLY, CDR2 FYNNEI. The CDR3 sequence: CASSKVTSGIEQYF. In DNA, the CDR3 is TGTGCCAGCAGTAAGGTGACTAGCGGGATCGAGCAGTACTTC.